The clone carrying this T cell receptor (beta chain) came up many times. This specimen belongs to a study of T-cell reconstitution after alpha-beta-depleted transplantation in children. It was with unique molecular identifiers that the TCRbeta library was prepared. TCRdb processed the PCR reads anew with MiXCR; each CDR3 protein has one entry. The sample includes almost 500,000 distinct CDR3 sequences, 12% of them seen just once. CDR3 length: 14 residues. Trimming took 3 bases from V and 4 from J, leaving 12 bases between them. Source: PBMCs from the stem cell graft donor, taken from the stem cell graft. This sequence was found in a human donor who donated a stem cell graft to a child with combined immunodeficiency. This chain connects TRBV12-3 or TRBV12-4 to TRBJ1-2; perhaps TRBD1 as D (5 bases). The CDR3 loop is CASSFQGASYGYTF. CDR3 nucleotides: TGTGCCAGCAGTTTCCAAGGGGCGAGCTATGGCTACACCTTC.